Below, 25 T cell receptor beta chains from the same sample are listed, as sequenced in a study of vaccination and CD4 T cells after COVID-19. Treatment meaning: roughly ten-day PBMC culture with coronavirus spike peptide pools or control peptides (ViraFEST assay). Sequencing of DNA taken from cultured CD4+ T cells relied on the Oncomine TCR Beta short-read assay. TCRdb reprocessed the PCR reads with MiXCR, giving one entry per CDR3 protein. There are roughly 5,400 distinct CDR3 sequences in the sample; under 40% occur only once, and almost 35% lies in the top ten. Their specific antigens are unknown. Sample: CD4+ T cells from blood, cultured in vitro, taken after SARS-CoV-2 vaccination. These receptors came from a human donor who had recovered from COVID-19.

V is TRBV30 and J is TRBJ1-2; TRBD1 is a possible D gene (6 bases). Per the germline V gene, CDR1 is GTSNPN and CDR2 is SVGIG (reference sequence). CDR3 size: 14 residues. V gave up 1 base and J gave up 1 base, with 10 bases separating them. The CDR3 DNA reads as TGTGCCTGGAGTGAAGGACAGTATAACTATGGCTACACCTTC. Its protein product is CAWSEGQYNYGYTF. Filled out from reference TRBV30 and TRBJ1-2, the complete variable domain reads SQTIHQWPATLVQPVGSPLSLECTVEGTSNPNLYWYRQAAGRGLQLLFYSVGIGQISSEVPQNLSASRPQDRQFILSSKKLLLSDSGFYLCAWSEGQYNYGYTFGSGTRLTVV.

The chain employs TRBV20-1 and TRBJ1-2, with D unclear. This CDR3 contains 13 residues. CDR1 is DFQATT, CDR2 SNEGSKA, per germline (reference sequence). V dropped 6 bases and J dropped 8 bases, with 19 bases sitting between them. The CDR3 reads CSAPQTALKGYTF. DNA of the CDR3: TGCAGTGCCCCCCAGACGGCGCTGAAAGGCTACACCTTC.

The chain employs TRBV28 and TRBJ2-7; 7 bases line up with TRBD1. V lost 6 bases and J lost 4; bases outside the gene matches: 12. The CDR3 spans 15 residues. CDR1 MDHEN and CDR2 SYDVKM come from the germline V gene. The CDR3 reads CASSQIGQVSYEQYF. In DNA form, the CDR3 reads TGTGCCAGCAGCCAGATAGGACAGGTATCTTACGAGCAGTACTTC.

The rearrangement joins TRBV28 to TRBJ1-6; D is possibly TRBD1 (5 bases). The CDR3 totals 13 residues. Trimming took off 6 bases at V and 6 bases at J, with 9 bases between the two ends. Looked up from germline, CDR1 is MDHEN and CDR2 is SYDVKM. The CDR3 region is CASSLDSNSPLHF. Here the CDR3 DNA reads TGTGCCAGCAGCCTCGACAGTAATTCACCCCTCCACTTT.

This clonotype has only a few counts. V gene TRBV2 combines with J gene TRBJ2-6, with 7 bases fitting TRBD1. V shed 6 bases, J shed 0 bases, and the junction held 5 bases outside the gene matches. The germline V gene encodes CDR1 SNHLY and CDR2 FYNNEI. The length of the CDR3 is 16 residues. CDR3: CASRETGDSGANVLTF. The CDR3 nucleotides are TGTGCCAGCAGGGAAACAGGGGACTCTGGGGCCAACGTCCTGACTTTC.

This clonotype was recorded a few times. The chain recombines TRBV19 with TRBJ1-1, with D perhaps TRBD1 (5 bases). Germline loops: CDR1 LNHDA, CDR2 SQIVND (reference sequence). The CDR3 has 14 amino acids. V was cut by 3 bases and J by 0 bases, with 8 bases left in between. The CDR3 here is CASSMRGLNTEAFF. The CDR3 region has the DNA TGTGCCAGTAGTATGAGGGGTTTGAACACTGAAGCTTTCTTT.

This sequence joins TRBV7-9 and TRBJ2-3, with 7 bases lining up with TRBD2. CDR1 is SEHNR, CDR2 FQNEAQ, per germline (reference sequence). V lost 2 bases to trimming and J lost 6 bases; unmatched junction nucleotides: 11. The CDR3 has 16 residues. DNA of the CDR3: TGTGCCAGCAGCTTATATTTGGGCGGGGGAACTGATACGCAGTATTTT. As protein: CASSLYLGGGTDTQYF.

V and J are TRBV28 and TRBJ2-3; D is possibly TRBD2 (6 bases). Trimming stripped 3 bases from V and 10 bases from J, with 17 bases between. CDR1 is MDHEN, CDR2 SYDVKM, per germline. The CDR3 sequence is 14 residues long. CDR3 sequence reads: CASSLGGRPFSQYF. The DNA for the CDR3 is TGTGCCAGCAGTTTGGGGGGACGGCCGTTTTCGCAGTATTTT.

This chain joins TRBV27 and TRBJ1-4, with 7 bases aligning to TRBD1. Trimming cost V 5 bases and J 4 bases; bases outside gene matches: 10. The CDR3 spans 16 residues. In germline, CDR1 is MNHEY, CDR2 SMNVEV (reference sequence). The CDR3 sequence: CASSTVPPGGNEKLFF. The CDR3 bases are TGTGCCAGCAGTACAGTCCCCCCAGGGGGTAATGAAAAACTGTTTTTT. The full variable domain, rest sourced from reference TRBV27 and TRBJ1-4, is EAQVTQNPRYLITVTGKKLTVTCSQNMNHEYMSWYRQDPGLGLRQIYYSMNVEVTDKGDVPEGYKVSRKEKRNFPLILESPSPNQTSLYFCASSTVPPGGNEKLFFGSGTQLSVL.

The J gene is TRBJ2-2, the V gene TRBV27; 7 bases align to TRBD2. Germline assignment: CDR1 MNHEY and CDR2 SMNVEV (reference sequence). The ends lost 5 bases at V and 6 bases at J; junction bases unmatched: 9. CDR3 length: 15 amino acids. CDR3 bases: TGTGCCAGCAGTCCCACTAGCGTTGGGTCCGGGGAGCTGTTTTTT. It encodes CASSPTSVGSGELFF.

This clonotype was detected a few times. The chain uses TRBV30 and TRBJ1-5; the D gene is possibly TRBD1 (5 bases). V shed 0 bases and J shed 4 bases, with 10 bases lying between them. Germline-derived CDR1 and CDR2 are GTSNPN and SVGIG (reference sequence). CDR3 length: 14 amino acids. The CDR3 DNA follows: TGTGCCTGGAGTGTGGGGACCCCAAATCAGCCCCAGCATTTT. This translates into CAWSVGTPNQPQHF.

The gene calls are TRBV11-2 and TRBJ2-3, with a possible D match to TRBD2 (6 bases). From germline, CDR1 is SGHAT and CDR2 FQNNGV. V lost 4 bases, J lost 1 base, and 12 bases lay in between. The CDR3 length is 15 residues. CDR3 nucleotides: TGTGCCAGCAGCTCCTCCGGGACTGGCACAGATACGCAGTATTTT. This translates into CASSSSGTGTDTQYF.

The J gene is TRBJ1-5, the V gene TRBV10-3; a weak D match, TRBD1 (5 bases). The CDR3 contains 13 residues. V was clipped by 5 bases and J by 4 bases, with 9 bases between them. The germline gives CDR1 ENHRY, CDR2 SYGVKD. CDR3 residues: CAISQQGNQPQHF. CDR3 nucleotides: TGTGCCATCAGTCAGCAGGGAAATCAGCCCCAGCATTTT.

The chain employs TRBV5-4 and TRBJ2-3; 14 bases line up with TRBD2. Germline V CDR1 and CDR2: SGHNT, YYREEE (reference sequence). This CDR3 is 18 amino acids long. V shed 4 bases, J shed 2 bases, and the junction held 9 bases outside the gene matches. CDR3 DNA sequence: TGTGCCAGCAGCCCCGGGACTAGCGGGAGACTAAACACAGATACGCAGTATTTT. It specifies CASSPGTSGRLNTDTQYF.

This rearrangement joins TRBV11-2 to TRBJ1-6; D may be TRBD1 (5 bases). This CDR3 has 14 amino acids. CDR1 is SGHAT and CDR2 is FQNNGV in the germline V gene. V dropped 7 bases and J dropped 10 bases, with 17 bases sitting between them. The CDR3: CASTETRVGSPLHF. The CDR3 DNA follows: TGTGCCAGCACCGAGACCAGGGTGGGCTCACCCCTCCACTTT.

V gene TRBV19 combines with J gene TRBJ2-1; the D is unclear. Germline V gene sequence: CDR1 LNHDA, CDR2 SQIVND (reference sequence). This CDR3 has 12 amino acids. V was shortened by 4 bases and J by 3 bases, with 4 bases between the two germline ends. The CDR3 spells CASSNSYNEQFF. In DNA, the CDR3 is TGTGCCAGTAGTAATAGCTACAATGAGCAGTTCTTC.

A few counts support this clonotype. This chain connects TRBV20-1 to TRBJ2-7; 8 positions match TRBD2. The CDR3 sequence is 16 residues long. Germline V gene data show CDR1 as DFQATT and CDR2 as SNEGSKA (reference sequence). The J segment lost 3 bases and the V segment lost 6 bases, leaving 16 bases of the junction unmatched. CDR3 protein: CSANSGDISDLYEQYF. The CDR3 DNA reads as TGCAGTGCGAATAGCGGGGACATCTCGGATCTCTACGAGCAGTACTTC.

This clonotype was found a few times. This chain links TRBV15 with TRBJ1-5, with D uncertain. The CDR3 extends over 13 amino acids. V shed 8 bases and J shed 4 bases, with 12 bases lying between them. CDR1 and CDR2 (germline): LNHNV, YYDKDF (reference sequence). CDR3 in DNA: TGTGCCACCGGTGCGAGGGCGAATCAGCCCCAGCATTTT. Translation gives CATGARANQPQHF.

This chain uses TRBV20-1 with TRBJ2-1, with 13 bases matching TRBD2. The CDR3 has 18 residues. Unmatched junction bases numbered 7, after V lost 1 base and J lost 1 base. Germline V gene data show CDR1 as DFQATT and CDR2 as SNEGSKA (reference sequence). CDR3 amino acids: CSARVTSGRAGSYNEQFF. The CDR3 nucleotides are TGCAGTGCTAGAGTCACTAGCGGGAGGGCCGGGTCCTACAATGAGCAGTTCTTC.

The chain combines TRBV10-3 with TRBJ1-3; D call uncertain. This CDR3 comprises 13 residues. Germline lookup yields CDR1 ENHRY and CDR2 SYGVKD. The V end lost 9 bases, the J end lost 0 bases, and 9 bases lay between the germline ends. The chain's CDR3 is CAISRSSGNTIYF. CDR3 sequence (DNA): TGTGCCATTTCAAGGAGCTCTGGAAACACCATATATTTT.

V and J are TRBV6-1 and TRBJ2-3, with TRBD2 matching 9 bases. This CDR3 region has 15 residues. The germline gives CDR1 MNHNS, CDR2 SASEGT. Losses at the gene ends were 5 bases for V and 1 base for J; bases not matched to a gene: 4. The CDR3 DNA is TGTGCCAGCAGTCACCGACTAGCGGGCACAGATACGCAGTATTTT. It encodes CASSHRLAGTDTQYF.

This clonotype was picked up a small number of times. The V and J genes are TRBV7-2 and TRBJ2-1; D is perhaps TRBD1 (6 bases). Trimming pared 3 bases from V and 6 bases from J, leaving 12 bases between. Germline-derived CDR1 and CDR2 are SGHTA and FQGNSA. This CDR3 contains 14 residues. Written as DNA, the CDR3 is TGTGCCAGCAGCTTGACAGGCCCTCCCAATGAGCAGTTCTTC. This gives the protein CASSLTGPPNEQFF.

This clonotype was seen only a few times. V and J are TRBV6-1 and TRBJ1-1; D call uncertain. The germline V gene has CDR1 MNHNS and CDR2 SASEGT. The CDR3 covers 15 residues. V lost 6 bases, J lost 4 bases, and 18 bases lay in between. CDR3 DNA sequence: TGTGCCAGCAGACCCACGTTCGATTTATCCACTGAAGCTTTCTTT. Protein product: CASRPTFDLSTEAFF.

V usage is TRBV20-1 and J usage is TRBJ1-5, with TRBD1 matching over 8 bases. Germline trimming cut 8 bases from V and 6 bases from J; bases unmatched to any gene: 9. The CDR3 runs 13 residues. Germline assignment: CDR1 DFQATT and CDR2 SNEGSKA (reference sequence). CDR3 coding DNA: TGCAGTATAGGGGGACAGGTGGGTCAGCCCCAGCATTTT. Encoded protein: CSIGGQVGQPQHF.

This clonotype was detected only a few times. The V call is TRBV10-3, the J call TRBJ2-5; D perhaps matches TRBD1 (5 bases). There are 13 residues in the CDR3. Germline V gene data show CDR1 as ENHRY and CDR2 as SYGVKD. Trimming pared 4 bases from V and 3 bases from J, leaving 9 bases between. CDR3 nucleotide sequence: TGTGCCATCAGTGGTGCAGGGAAAGAGACCCAGTACTTC. This sequence encodes CAISGAGKETQYF.